A selection of T cell receptor beta chains follows, all from one sample in a study of T cell responses to AZD1222 COVID-19 vaccine. The table came from immunoSEQ multiplex PCR; TCRdb's copy has only in-frame clones and leaves some out. Here the sample spans roughly 150,000 clones, under 95% being singletons. The sample consisted of peripheral blood, taken 28 days after the second AZD1222 dose. The receptors originated from an adult who received the AZD1222 COVID-19 vaccine. Each CDR3 is given with its conserved first and last residue. Fields, in order: CDR3 length, J gene, clone size, D gene, V gene, CDR3 DNA, CDR3 protein. A D gene is named only where the DNA matches it firmly. Clone size appears in some rows only: once, few, many, or a class for an expanded clone.

15 | TRBJ2-7 | NA | NA | TRBV27 | TGTGCCAGCAGTTTATCGCGGACCTTCGGCTACGAGCAGTACTTC | CASSLSRTFGYEQYF
14 | TRBJ2-3 | NA | NA | TRBV4-3 | TGCGCCAGCAGCCAGTCTGAGGGTCCCGATACGCAGTATTTT | CASSQSEGPDTQYF
15 | TRBJ2-1 | NA | NA | TRBV28 | TGTGCCAGCAGTAGGGCAGGGGGGACTAGTAGTGAGCAGTTCTTC | CASSRAGGTSSEQFF
15 | TRBJ2-5 | NA | TRBD2 | TRBV3-1/TRBV3-2 | TGTGCCAGCAGCACTCAAATAGCGGGAGGAGAGACCCAGTACTTC | CASSTQIAGGETQYF
12 | TRBJ2-1 | NA | NA | TRBV7-9 | TGTGCCAGCAACTACAACTACAATGAGCAGTTCTTC | CASNYNYNEQFF
20 | TRBJ2-3 | NA | NA | TRBV21-1 | TGTGCCAGCAGCAGGGTAGGGGACAAGAAAGTCCGCGGGGTCAGAGATACGCAGTATTTT | CASSRVGDKKVRGVRDTQYF
16 | TRBJ2-1 | NA | NA | TRBV3-1/TRBV3-2 | TGTGCCAGCAGCCAAGTAGGTGGGAGCTCCTACAATGAGCAGTTCTTC | CASSQVGGSSYNEQFF
13 | TRBJ2-3 | NA | NA | TRBV28 | TGTGCCAGCAGTCGGGACACTCGGGATACGCAGTATTTT | CASSRDTRDTQYF
15 | TRBJ2-1 | NA | NA | TRBV24-1 | TGTGCCACCAGTGATTTGGCAGGGACCTACAATGAGCAGTTCTTC | CATSDLAGTYNEQFF
15 | TRBJ1-1 | NA | TRBD1 | TRBV7-9 | TGTGCCAGCAGCCCTCAGGGGACAGGGAACACTGAAGCTTTCTTT | CASSPQGTGNTEAFF
15 | TRBJ2-7 | NA | NA | TRBV5-1 | TGCGCCAGCAGCTTGGACGGTGCGAGTAGCTACGAGCAGTACTTC | CASSLDGASSYEQYF
15 | TRBJ2-3 | NA | TRBD1 | TRBV2 | TGTGCCAGCAGTGGGGGACAGGGCAAAATAGATACGCAGTATTTT | CASSGGQGKIDTQYF
13 | TRBJ1-4 | NA | NA | TRBV4-3 | TGCGCCAGCAGCCAAGATTTGGTTAGGGATAGGATTTTT | CASSQDLVRDRIF
14 | TRBJ2-3 | NA | NA | TRBV9 | TGTGCCAGCAGCTTCGGAGGGCCCACAGATACGCAGTATTTT | CASSFGGPTDTQYF
11 | TRBJ2-1 | NA | NA | TRBV9 | TGTGCCAGCAGCGTAGAGAGGGAGCAGTTCTTC | CASSVEREQFF
15 | TRBJ2-3 | NA | NA | TRBV4-3 | TGCGCCAGCAGCCAAGCGGGGGACGGGATAGATACGCAGTATTTT | CASSQAGDGIDTQYF
12 | TRBJ2-1 | NA | NA | TRBV5-1 | TGCGCCAGCAGCTTGGATGGAGGGGAGCAGTTCTTC | CASSLDGGEQFF
12 | TRBJ1-2 | NA | TRBD1 | TRBV29-1 | TGCAGCGTTGTAGCAGGGGGCTATGGCTACACCTTC | CSVVAGGYGYTF
13 | TRBJ2-2 | NA | NA | TRBV27 | TGTGCCAGCAGTTTATCGAACACCGGGGAGCTGTTTTTT | CASSLSNTGELFF
9 | TRBJ1-2 | NA | NA | TRBV20-1 | TGCAGTTCCCCCTATGGCTACACCTTC | CSSPYGYTF
16 | TRBJ2-3 | NA | TRBD2 | TRBV4-1 | TGCGCCAGCAGACTCCGGGCTAGCGGGAGTGCAGATACGCAGTATTTT | CASRLRASGSADTQYF
13 | TRBJ1-2 | once | TRBD1 | TRBV6-5 | TGTGCCAGCAGTAGACAGGGACGGCGAGGCTACACCTTC | CASSRQGRRGYTF
14 | TRBJ2-3 | NA | NA | TRBV2 | TGTGCCAGCAGTGAAAGGGAGAACACAGATACGCAGTATTTT | CASSERENTDTQYF
11 | TRBJ2-7 | NA | NA | TRBV20-1 | TGCAGTGCTAAACTGAATGGGGAGCAGTACTTC | CSAKLNGEQYF
16 | TRBJ2-3 | few | NA | TRBV30 | TGTGCCTGGAGTTCAGGAGTAGGTGGTAGCACAGATACGCAGTATTTT | CAWSSGVGGSTDTQYF
16 | TRBJ2-7 | NA | TRBD2 | TRBV3-1/TRBV3-2 | TGTGCCAGCAGCCAAGATAGGCTAGCGGGAGTCTACGAGCAGTACTTC | CASSQDRLAGVYEQYF
18 | TRBJ2-1 | NA | TRBD2 | TRBV9 | TGTGCCAGCAGCGTAGGAATGTTGCGGGAGGGCCAACGCAATGAGCAGTTCTTC | CASSVGMLREGQRNEQFF
13 | TRBJ1-5 | NA | NA | TRBV30 | TGTGCCTGGACAAAACAGGGTAGTCAGCCCCAGCATTTT | CAWTKQGSQPQHF
20 | TRBJ2-4 | NA | TRBD2 | TRBV20-1 | TGCAGTGCTAGTTTGTTCGGACTAGCGGGAGGGGGGCTAGCCAAAAACATTCAGTACTTC | CSASLFGLAGGGLAKNIQYF
16 | TRBJ2-6 | NA | TRBD1 | TRBV5-1 | TGCGCCAGCGGGACAGGGGAGATCTCTGGGGCCAACGTCCTGACTTTC | CASGTGEISGANVLTF
16 | TRBJ2-5 | NA | NA | TRBV7-9 | TGTGCCAGCAGCCAACCGAGGGGGGGGCGTGGAGAGACCCAGTACTTC | CASSQPRGGRGETQYF
15 | TRBJ2-7 | NA | TRBD2 | TRBV27 | TGTGCCAGCAGCTCCTATGGACTAGCGGGAGTTGAGCAGTACTTC | CASSSYGLAGVEQYF
10 | TRBJ1-2 | NA | NA | TRBV19 | TGTGCCTCCCAGGGTTACGGCTACACCTTC | CASQGYGYTF
14 | TRBJ1-4 | NA | NA | TRBV7-8 | TGTGCCAGCAGCTTCGGGACGGATAATGAAAAACTGTTTTTT | CASSFGTDNEKLFF
14 | TRBJ2-5 | NA | TRBD2 | TRBV7-8 | TGTGCCAGCAGCTTGGGCGGGAGGTTGGAGACCCAGTACTTC | CASSLGGRLETQYF
12 | TRBJ1-1 | few | NA | TRBV6-1 | TGTGCCAGCAGTGAAGTGGGCCAACAGGCTTTCTTT | CASSEVGQQAFF
17 | TRBJ2-1 | NA | TRBD1 | TRBV5-4 | TGTGCCAGCAGCCCAGACAGGGGCCCGGGAGCTGGCAATGAGCAGTTCTTC | CASSPDRGPGAGNEQFF
13 | TRBJ1-2 | NA | NA | TRBV28 | TGTGCCAGCAAAGGGACGGACGACTATGGCTACACCTTC | CASKGTDDYGYTF
18 | TRBJ2-1 | NA | TRBD2 | TRBV13 | TGTGCCAGCAGCCCATCCGCTAGCGGGAGTTACCTCCTCAATGAGCAGTTCTTC | CASSPSASGSYLLNEQFF
13 | TRBJ2-1 | NA | NA | TRBV11-3 | TGTGCCAGCAGCTTAAGGTCGGCCGGGACCCAGTTCTTC | CASSLRSAGTQFF
14 | TRBJ1-1 | NA | NA | TRBV7-2 | TGTGCCAGCAGCATCGTCAGGACGAACACTGAAGCTTTCTTT | CASSIVRTNTEAFF
16 | TRBJ1-2 | NA | TRBD1 | TRBV28 | TGTGCCAGCGGGACGGACAGGGGGATCAACCTATATGGCTACACCTTC | CASGTDRGINLYGYTF
17 | TRBJ2-7 | NA | NA | TRBV7-9 | TGTGCCAGCAGCCCCTCCTTTAGCGCCCGGGACGGCGCCGAGCAGTACTTC | CASSPSFSARDGAEQYF
13 | TRBJ2-7 | few | NA | TRBV28 | TGTGCCAGCAGTTTAAGTAGCGTCCACGAGCAGTACTTC | CASSLSSVHEQYF
14 | TRBJ1-5 | NA | NA | TRBV6-5 | TGTGCCAGCAGTAGGACCGCCACCAATCAGCCCCAGCATTTT | CASSRTATNQPQHF
18 | TRBJ2-2 | once | TRBD2 | TRBV6-2/TRBV6-3 | TGTGCCAGCAGTTACCAACTCCTGGCGGGGGAAAACACCGGGGAGCTGTTTTTT | CASSYQLLAGENTGELFF